This TCR beta chain was documented in a study of T cells expressing NK-cell markers. The wider study: Among the eight sequenced donors, seven tested HCMV-seropositive and one tested seronegative.

Per the germline V gene, CDR1 is SGHKS and CDR2 is YYEKEE (reference sequence). The length of the CDR3 is 16 residues. UMIs were included in TCR beta cDNA generated by 5'RACE template switching. Reanalyzing the 5' RACE reads, TCRdb keeps one entry per CDR3 protein, without DNA. The listing records 400,000 or so distinct CDR3 sequences. The genes are TRBV5-5 and TRBJ2-3; TCRdb indicates TRBD2, and absent DNA this call remains unverified. The sequence came from a woman aged 45 to 65 in good health. Material: blood T cells: a sorted CD56 or NKG2C T cell subset, CD4+ or CD8+ T cells, or bulk PBMC T cells (not recorded which). CDR3 in amino acids: CASSLGIAGLTDTQYF.